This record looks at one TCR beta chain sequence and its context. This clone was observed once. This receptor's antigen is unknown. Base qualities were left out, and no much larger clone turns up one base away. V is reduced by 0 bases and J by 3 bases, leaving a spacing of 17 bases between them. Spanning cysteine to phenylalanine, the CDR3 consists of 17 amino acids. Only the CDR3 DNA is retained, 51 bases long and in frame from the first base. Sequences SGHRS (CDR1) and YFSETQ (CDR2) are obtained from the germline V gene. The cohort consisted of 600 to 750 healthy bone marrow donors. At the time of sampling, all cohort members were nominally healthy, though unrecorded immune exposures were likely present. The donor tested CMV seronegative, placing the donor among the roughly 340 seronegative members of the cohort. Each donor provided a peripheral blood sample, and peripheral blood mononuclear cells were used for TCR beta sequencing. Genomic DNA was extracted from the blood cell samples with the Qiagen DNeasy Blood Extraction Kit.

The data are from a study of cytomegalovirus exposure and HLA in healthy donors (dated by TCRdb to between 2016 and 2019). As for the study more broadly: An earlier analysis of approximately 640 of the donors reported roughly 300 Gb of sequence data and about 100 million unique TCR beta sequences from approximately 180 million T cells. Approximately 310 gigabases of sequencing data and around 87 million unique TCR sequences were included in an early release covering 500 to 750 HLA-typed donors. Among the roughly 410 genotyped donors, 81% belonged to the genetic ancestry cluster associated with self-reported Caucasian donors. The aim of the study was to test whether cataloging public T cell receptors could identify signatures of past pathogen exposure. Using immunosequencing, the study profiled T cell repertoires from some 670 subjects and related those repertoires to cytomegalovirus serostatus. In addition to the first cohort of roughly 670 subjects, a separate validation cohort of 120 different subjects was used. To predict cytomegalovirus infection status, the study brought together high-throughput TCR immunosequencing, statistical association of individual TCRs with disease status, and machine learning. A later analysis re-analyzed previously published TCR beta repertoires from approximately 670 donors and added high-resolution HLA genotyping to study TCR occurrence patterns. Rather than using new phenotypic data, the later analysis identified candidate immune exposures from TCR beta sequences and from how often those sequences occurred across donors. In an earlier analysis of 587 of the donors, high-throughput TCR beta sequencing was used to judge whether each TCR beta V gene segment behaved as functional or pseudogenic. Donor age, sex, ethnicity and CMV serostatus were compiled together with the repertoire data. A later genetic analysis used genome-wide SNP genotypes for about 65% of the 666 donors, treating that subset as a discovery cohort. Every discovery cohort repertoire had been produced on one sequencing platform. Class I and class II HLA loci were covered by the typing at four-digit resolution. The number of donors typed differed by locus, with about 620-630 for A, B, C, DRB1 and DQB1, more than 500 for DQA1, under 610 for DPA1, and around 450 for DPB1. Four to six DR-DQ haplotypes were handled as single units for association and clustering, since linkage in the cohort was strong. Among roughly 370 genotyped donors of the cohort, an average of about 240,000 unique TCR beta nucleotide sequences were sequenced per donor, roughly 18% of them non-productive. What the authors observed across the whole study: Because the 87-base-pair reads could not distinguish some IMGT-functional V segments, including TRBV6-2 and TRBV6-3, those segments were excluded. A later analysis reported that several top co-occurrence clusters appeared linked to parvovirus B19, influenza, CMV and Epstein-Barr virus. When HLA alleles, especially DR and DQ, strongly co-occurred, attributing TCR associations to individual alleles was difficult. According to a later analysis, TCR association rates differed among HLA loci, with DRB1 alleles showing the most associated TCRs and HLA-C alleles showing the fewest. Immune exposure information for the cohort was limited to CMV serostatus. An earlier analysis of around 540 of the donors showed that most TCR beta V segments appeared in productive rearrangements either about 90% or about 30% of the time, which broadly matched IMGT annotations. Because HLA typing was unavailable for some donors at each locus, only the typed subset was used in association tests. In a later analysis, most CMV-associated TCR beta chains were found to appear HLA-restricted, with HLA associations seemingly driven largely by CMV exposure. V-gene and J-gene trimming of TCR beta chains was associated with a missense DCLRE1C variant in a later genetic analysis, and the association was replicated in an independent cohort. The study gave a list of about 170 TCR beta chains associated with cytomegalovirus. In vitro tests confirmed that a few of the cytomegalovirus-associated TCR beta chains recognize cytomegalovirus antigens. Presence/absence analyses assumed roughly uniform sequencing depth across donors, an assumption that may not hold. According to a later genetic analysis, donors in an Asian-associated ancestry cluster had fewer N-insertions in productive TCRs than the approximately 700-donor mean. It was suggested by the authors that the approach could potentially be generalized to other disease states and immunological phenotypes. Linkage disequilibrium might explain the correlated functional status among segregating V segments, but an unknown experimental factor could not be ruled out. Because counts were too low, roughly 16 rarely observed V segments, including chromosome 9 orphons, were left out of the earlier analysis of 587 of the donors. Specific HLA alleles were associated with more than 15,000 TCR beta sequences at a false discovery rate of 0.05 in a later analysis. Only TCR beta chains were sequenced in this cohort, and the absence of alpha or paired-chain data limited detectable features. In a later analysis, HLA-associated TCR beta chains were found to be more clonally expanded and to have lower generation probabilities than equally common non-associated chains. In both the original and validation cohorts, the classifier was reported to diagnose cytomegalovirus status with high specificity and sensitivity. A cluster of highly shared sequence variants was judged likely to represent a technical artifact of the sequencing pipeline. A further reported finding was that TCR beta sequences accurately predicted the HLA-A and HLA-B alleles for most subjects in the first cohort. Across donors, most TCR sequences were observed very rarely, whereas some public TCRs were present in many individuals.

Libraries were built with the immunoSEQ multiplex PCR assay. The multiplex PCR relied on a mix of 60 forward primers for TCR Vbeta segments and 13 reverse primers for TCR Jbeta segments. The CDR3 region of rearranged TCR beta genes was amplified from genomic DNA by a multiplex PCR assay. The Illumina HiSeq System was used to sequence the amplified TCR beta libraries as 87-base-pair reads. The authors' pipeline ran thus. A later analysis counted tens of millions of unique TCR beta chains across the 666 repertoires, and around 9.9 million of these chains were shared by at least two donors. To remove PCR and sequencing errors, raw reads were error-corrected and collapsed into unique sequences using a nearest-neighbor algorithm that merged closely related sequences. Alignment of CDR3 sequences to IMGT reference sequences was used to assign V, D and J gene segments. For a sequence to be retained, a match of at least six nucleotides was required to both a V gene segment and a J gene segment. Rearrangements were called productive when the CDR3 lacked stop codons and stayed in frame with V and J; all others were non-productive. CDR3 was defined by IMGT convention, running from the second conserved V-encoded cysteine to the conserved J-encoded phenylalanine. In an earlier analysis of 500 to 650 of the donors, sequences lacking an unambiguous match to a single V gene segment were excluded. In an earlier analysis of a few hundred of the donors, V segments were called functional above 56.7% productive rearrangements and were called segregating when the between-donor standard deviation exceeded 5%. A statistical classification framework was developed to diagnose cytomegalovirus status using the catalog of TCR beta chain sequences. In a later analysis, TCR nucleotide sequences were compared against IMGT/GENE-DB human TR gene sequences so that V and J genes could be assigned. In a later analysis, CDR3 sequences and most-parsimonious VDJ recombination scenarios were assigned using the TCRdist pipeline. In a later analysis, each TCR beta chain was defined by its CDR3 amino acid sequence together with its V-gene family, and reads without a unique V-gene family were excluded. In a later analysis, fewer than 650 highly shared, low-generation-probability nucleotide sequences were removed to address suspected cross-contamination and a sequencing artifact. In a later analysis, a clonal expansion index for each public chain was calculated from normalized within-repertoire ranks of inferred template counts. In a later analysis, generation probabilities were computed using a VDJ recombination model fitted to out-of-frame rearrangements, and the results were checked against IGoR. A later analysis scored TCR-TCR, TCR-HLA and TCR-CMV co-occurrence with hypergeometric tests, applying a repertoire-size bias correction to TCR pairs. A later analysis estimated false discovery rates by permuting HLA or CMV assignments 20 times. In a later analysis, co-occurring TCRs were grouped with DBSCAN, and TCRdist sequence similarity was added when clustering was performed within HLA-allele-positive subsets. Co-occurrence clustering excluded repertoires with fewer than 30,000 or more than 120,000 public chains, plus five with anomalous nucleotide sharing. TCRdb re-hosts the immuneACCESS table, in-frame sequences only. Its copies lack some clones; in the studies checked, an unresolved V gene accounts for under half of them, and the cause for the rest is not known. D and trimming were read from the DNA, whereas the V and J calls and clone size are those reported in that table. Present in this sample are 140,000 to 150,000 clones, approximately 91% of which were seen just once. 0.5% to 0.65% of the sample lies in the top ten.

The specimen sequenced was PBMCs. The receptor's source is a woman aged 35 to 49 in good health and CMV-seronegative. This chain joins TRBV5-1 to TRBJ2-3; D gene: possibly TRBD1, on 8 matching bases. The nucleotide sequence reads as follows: TGCGCCAGCAGCTTGGAAATTACAGGGGGGGCAACAGATACGCAGTATTTT. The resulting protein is CASSLEITGGATDTQYF.